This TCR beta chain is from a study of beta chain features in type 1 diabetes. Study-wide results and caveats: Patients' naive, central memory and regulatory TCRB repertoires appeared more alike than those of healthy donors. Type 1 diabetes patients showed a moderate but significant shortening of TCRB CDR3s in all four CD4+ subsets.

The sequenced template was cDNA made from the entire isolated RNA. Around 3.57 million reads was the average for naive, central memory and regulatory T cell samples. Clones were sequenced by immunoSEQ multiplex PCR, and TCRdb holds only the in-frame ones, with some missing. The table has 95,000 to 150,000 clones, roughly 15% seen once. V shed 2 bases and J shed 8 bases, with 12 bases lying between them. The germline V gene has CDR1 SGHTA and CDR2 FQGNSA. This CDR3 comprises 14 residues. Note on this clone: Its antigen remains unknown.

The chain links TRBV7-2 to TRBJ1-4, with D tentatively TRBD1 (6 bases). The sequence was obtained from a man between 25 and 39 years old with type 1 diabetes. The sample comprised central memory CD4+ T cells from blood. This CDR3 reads CASSLNGQREKLFF. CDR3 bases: TGTGCCAGCAGCTTAAACGGACAGCGGGAAAAACTGTTTTTT.